This TCR beta chain was recovered during a study of blood T cell repertoires in COVID-19 (dated by TCRdb to the early 2020s). Notes on the research overall: Samples covering the acute and convalescent phases of COVID-19 were provided by collaborators in the United States, Italy and Spain. The prospective study material was composed of cDNA or gDNA derived from T cells, B-cell-depleted T cells, or PBMCs. Deeply sampled blood TCRbeta repertoires from subjects exposed to, actively infected with, or recovered from COVID-19 were included in the dataset. The repertoires were made available in a free public database intended to serve as a resource for research on the immune response to SARS-CoV-2. The samples were drawn from two sources: the first 160 participants of the ongoing ImmuneRACE study, and fewer than 1,500 subjects contributed by 6 global collaborators. A de-identified subject ID, COVID-19 status, age in years and sex were almost always included in the sample metadata. Where available, HLA class I and class II types were obtained from metadata supplied by the sample provider rather than from assay-based typing.

General conclusions and limits of the study: How much clinical and demographic metadata was included differed by source and by participant, and the metadata was provided uncurated.

From the cysteine through the phenylalanine, the CDR3 covers 14 amino acids. The entry retains the CDR3 DNA only, 42 bases that are in frame from base 1. As encoded in the germline V gene, CDR1 is SGHDT while CDR2 is YYEEEE. The trim is 0 bases for V and 2 bases for J, with a gap of 9 bases between the germline ends. Each collaborating institution followed its own protocols to collect whole blood in K2EDTA tubes. For TCRbeta analysis, collaborators shipped samples in one of three forms: frozen whole blood, isolated PBMCs, or DNA extracted from either of those sample types. TCRbeta CDR3 regions were amplified from genomic DNA using the immunoSEQ Assay, a bias-controlled multiplex PCR. Under the source paper's analysis protocol: Nucleated cell counts per sample were estimated from amplification of reference gene primers within the assay. Sequence reads were collapsed and filtered to measure the absolute abundance of every unique TCRbeta CDR3 rearrangement. For each sample, productive Simpson clonality was calculated as the square root of Simpson's diversity index over productive rearrangements. This is the immuneACCESS table as TCRdb keeps it, with only in-frame sequences that have V and J called. A part of the clones is gone; compared with another copy, unresolved V genes explain less than half, and the rest is unexplained. That table supplies the V and J calls and clone size; D and trimming were determined from the DNA. This sample holds 140,000 to 150,000 clones; around 89% were observed only once. In total, the top ten clones hold 2.5% to 3% of the sample.

Notes on this clone: No antigen is known for it. The sample holds no much larger clone one base away, and base qualities are not on file.

Recombination joined TRBV5-6 with TRBJ2-7; no D gene can be assigned with confidence. This clonotype was obtained from a man between 60 and 75 years old with active or convalescent COVID-19. Sequencing was carried out using peripheral blood. The DNA sequence is as follows: TGTGCCAGCAGCTTGGGGCAGGCCACCTACGAGCAGTACTTC. Its protein product is CASSLGQATYEQYF. Reference TRBV5-6 and TRBJ2-7 genes cover what lies past the CDR3, so the full variable domain is DAGVTQSPTHLIKTRGQQVTLRCSPKSGHDTVSWYQQALGQGPQFIFQYYEEEERQRGNFPDRFSGHQFPNYSSELNVNALLLGDSALYLCASSLGQATYEQYFGPGTRLTVT.